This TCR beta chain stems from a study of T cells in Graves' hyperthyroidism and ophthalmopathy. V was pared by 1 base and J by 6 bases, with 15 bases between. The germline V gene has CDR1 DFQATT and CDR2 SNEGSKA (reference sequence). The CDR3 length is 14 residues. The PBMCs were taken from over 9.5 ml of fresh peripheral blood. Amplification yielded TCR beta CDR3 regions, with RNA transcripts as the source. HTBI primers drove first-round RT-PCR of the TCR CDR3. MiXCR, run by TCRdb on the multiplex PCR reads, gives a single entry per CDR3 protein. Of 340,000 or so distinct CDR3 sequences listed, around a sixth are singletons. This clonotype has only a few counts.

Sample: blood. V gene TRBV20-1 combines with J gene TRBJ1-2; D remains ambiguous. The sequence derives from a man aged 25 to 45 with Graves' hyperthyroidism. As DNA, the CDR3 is TGCAGTGCTAGAGCCTCCCCGGTGGTTGATGGCTACACCTTC. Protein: CSARASPVVDGYTF.